There are a few counts of the clone carrying this T cell receptor beta chain. This record comes from a study of graft-versus-host responses after intestinal transplantation. Libraries were prepared by immunoSEQ multiplex PCR; TCRdb keeps only in-frame clonotypes and omits some of them. The sample has around 21,000 clones, approximately 70% seen once. Grafts had their tissue processed, releasing intraepithelial and lamina propria lymphocytes. Germline V gives CDR1 LNHDA, CDR2 SQIVND (reference sequence). The V end was cut by 5 bases, the J end by 6 bases, with 11 bases between. This CDR3 contains 14 residues.

The chain recombines TRBV19 with TRBJ1-6, with D maybe TRBD1 (6 bases). This sequence originates from a human patient who received an intestinal transplant, so some T cells may come from the graft donor. Sequenced here: ileum tissue, sampled approximately 3 weeks after intestinal transplant. The chain's CDR3 is CASSPTGTNSPLHF. DNA of the CDR3: TGTGCCAGTAGTCCGACAGGAACTAATTCACCCCTCCACTTT. Full variable domain (remainder filled in from reference TRBV19 and TRBJ1-6): DGGITQSPKYLFRKEGQNVTLSCEQNLNHDAMYWYRQDPGQGLRLIYYSQIVNDFQKGDIAEGYSVSREKKESFPLTVTSAQKNPTAFYLCASSPTGTNSPLHFGNGTRLTVT.